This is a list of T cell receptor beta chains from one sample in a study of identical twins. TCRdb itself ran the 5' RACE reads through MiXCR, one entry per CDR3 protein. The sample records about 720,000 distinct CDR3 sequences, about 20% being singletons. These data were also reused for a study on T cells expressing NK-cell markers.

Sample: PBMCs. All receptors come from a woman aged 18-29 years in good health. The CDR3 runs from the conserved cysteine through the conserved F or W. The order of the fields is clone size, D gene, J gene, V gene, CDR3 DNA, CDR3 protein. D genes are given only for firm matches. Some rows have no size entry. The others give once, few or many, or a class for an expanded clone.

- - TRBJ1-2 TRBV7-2 TGTGCCAGCAGTCCTATCGACCTGGCAGGAGGCTACACCTTC CASSPIDLAGGYTF
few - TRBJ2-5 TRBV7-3 TGTGCCAGCAGCTCCACTGTACGGGAGACCCAGTACTTC CASSSTVRETQYF
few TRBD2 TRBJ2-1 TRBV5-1 TGCGCCAGCAGCTTGCGCAGCGGGACCCACAATGAGCAGTTCTTC CASSLRSGTHNEQFF
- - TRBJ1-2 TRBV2 TGTGCCAGGGAAGGACTGAACTATGGCTACACCTTC CAREGLNYGYTF
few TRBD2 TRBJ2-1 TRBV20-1 TGCAGTGCCGGGACTAGCGGGTACAATGAGCAGTTCTTC CSAGTSGYNEQFF
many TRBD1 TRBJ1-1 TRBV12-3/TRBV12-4 TGTGCCAGCAGCCTACGGACAGGGGCTGAAGCTTTCTTT CASSLRTGAEAFF
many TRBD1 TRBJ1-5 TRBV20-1 TGCAGTGCCCCAACCACAGGGGGGGGTGGTCAGCCCCAGCATTTT CSAPTTGGGGQPQHF
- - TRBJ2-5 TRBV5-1 TGCGCCAGCAGCCAGGGGCCAGCGGGGCTTAATGTAGAGACCCAGTACTTC CASSQGPAGLNVETQYF
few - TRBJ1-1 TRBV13 TGTGCCAGCAGCCTACCTGGGAATGAAGCTTTCTTT CASSLPGNEAFF
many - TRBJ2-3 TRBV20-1 TGCAGTGCGGAGTCGGAAGATACGCAGTATTTT CSAESEDTQYF